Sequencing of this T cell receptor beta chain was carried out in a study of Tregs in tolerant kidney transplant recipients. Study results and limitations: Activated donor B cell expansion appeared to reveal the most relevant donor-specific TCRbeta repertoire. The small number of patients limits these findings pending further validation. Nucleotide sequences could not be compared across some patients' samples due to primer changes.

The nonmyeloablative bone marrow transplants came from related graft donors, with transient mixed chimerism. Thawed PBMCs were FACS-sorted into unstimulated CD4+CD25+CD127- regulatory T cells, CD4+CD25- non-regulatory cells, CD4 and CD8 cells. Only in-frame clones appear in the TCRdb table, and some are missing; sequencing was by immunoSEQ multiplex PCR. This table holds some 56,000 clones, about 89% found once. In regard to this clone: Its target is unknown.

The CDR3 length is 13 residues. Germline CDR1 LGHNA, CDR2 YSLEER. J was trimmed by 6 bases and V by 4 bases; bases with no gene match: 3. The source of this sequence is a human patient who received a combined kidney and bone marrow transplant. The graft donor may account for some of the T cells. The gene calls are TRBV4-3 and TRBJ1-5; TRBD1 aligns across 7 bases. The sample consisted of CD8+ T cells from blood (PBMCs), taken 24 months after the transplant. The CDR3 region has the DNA TGCGCCAGCAGCCGCGACAGGGTTCAGCCCCAGCATTTT. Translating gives CASSRDRVQPQHF.